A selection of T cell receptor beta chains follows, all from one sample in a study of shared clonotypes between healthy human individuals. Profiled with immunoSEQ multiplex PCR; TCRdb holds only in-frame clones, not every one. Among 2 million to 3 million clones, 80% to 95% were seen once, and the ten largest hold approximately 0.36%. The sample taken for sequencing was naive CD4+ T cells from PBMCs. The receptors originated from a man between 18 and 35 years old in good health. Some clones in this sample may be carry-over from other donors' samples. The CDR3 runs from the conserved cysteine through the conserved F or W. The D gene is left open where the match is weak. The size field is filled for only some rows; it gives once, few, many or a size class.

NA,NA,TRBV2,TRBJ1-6,CASSYQGGNSPLHF,TGTGCCAGCAGTTACCAGGGTGGAAATTCACCCCTCCACTTT
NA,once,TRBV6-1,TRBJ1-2,CASSEGGLYGYTF,TGTGCCAGCAGTGAAGGGGGGCTCTATGGCTACACCTTC
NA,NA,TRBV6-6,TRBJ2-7,CASSTTGTQTPYEQYF,TGTGCCAGCAGTACGACAGGGACTCAAACACCCTACGAGCAGTACTTC
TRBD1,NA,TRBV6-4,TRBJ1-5,CASSVSQGSRPQHF,TGTGCCAGCAGTGTCTCACAGGGGAGTAGGCCCCAGCATTTT
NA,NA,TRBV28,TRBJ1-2,CASSLSDGYTF,TGTGCCAGCAGTTTATCCGATGGCTACACCTTC
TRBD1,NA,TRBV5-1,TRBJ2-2,CASSLAGTGGSGELFF,TGCGCCAGCAGCCTGGCGGGGACAGGGGGCTCCGGGGAGCTGTTTTTT
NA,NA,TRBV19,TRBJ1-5,CASTISLSGESNQPQHF,TGTGCCAGTACTATAAGTCTTTCCGGGGAGAGCAATCAGCCCCAGCATTTT
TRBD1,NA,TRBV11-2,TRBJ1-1,CASSLDYPQGDTEAFF,TGTGCCAGCAGCTTAGATTACCCCCAGGGGGACACTGAAGCTTTCTTT
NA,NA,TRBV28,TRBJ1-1,CASLPGGAREAFF,TGTGCCAGCCTTCCCGGGGGGGCCAGGGAAGCTTTCTTT
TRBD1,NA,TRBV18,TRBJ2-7,CASSHPGQGAYEQYF,TGTGCCAGCTCACACCCGGGACAGGGGGCATACGAGCAGTACTTC
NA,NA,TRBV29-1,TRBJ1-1,CSGASNTEAFF,TGCAGCGGGGCTAGTAACACTGAAGCTTTCTTT
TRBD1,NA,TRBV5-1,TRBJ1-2,CASSLEAGGGYTF,TGCGCCAGCAGCTTGGAGGCAGGGGGTGGCTACACCTTC
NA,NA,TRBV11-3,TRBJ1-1,CASSRAVGREAFF,TGTGCCAGCAGCAGGGCGGTGGGTCGCGAAGCTTTCTTT
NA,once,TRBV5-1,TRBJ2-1,CASNSVLSSYNEQFF,TGCGCCAGCAACTCCGTACTAAGCTCCTACAATGAGCAGTTCTTC
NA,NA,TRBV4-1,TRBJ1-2,CASSQVSTGIGYTF,TGCGCCAGCAGCCAAGTCAGTACGGGGATTGGCTACACCTTC
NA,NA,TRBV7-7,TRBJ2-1,CASSSPPYNEQFF,TGTGCCAGCAGCTCTCCGCCATACAATGAGCAGTTCTTC
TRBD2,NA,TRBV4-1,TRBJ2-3,CASSQRTSASTDTQYF,TGCGCCAGCAGCCAAAGGACTAGCGCTAGCACAGATACGCAGTATTTT
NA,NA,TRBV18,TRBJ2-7,CASSPVGAAEQYF,TGTGCCAGCTCACCAGTAGGGGCTGCCGAGCAGTACTTC
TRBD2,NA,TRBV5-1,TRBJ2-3,CASSLAGLAVSTDTQYF,TGCGCCAGCAGCTTGGCCGGACTAGCGGTTAGCACAGATACGCAGTATTTT
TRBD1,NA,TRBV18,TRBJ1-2,CASSRDRELSNHGYTF,TGTGCCAGCTCAAGGGACAGGGAACTTTCTAACCATGGCTACACCTTC
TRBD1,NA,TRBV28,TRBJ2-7,CASSRSGTGRVYEQYF,TGTGCCAGCAGTCGGTCAGGGACAGGGAGGGTCTACGAGCAGTACTTC
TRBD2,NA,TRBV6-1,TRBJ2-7,CASSEVGRDVQYF,TGTGCCAGCAGTGAAGTAGGGAGGGACGTGCAGTACTTC
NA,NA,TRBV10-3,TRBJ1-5,CAISEAQAYSNQPQHF,TGTGCCATCAGTGAGGCGCAGGCCTATAGCAATCAGCCCCAGCATTTT
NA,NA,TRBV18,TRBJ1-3,CASSPRAPDSGGNTIYF,TGTGCCAGCTCACCTCGCGCCCCAGACAGTGGCGGAAACACCATATATTTT
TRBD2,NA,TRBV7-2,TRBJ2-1,CASTPGLAGGYNEQFF,TGTGCCAGCACCCCCGGACTAGCGGGGGGATACAATGAGCAGTTCTTC
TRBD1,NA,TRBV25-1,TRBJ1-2,CASSDPRTGFGGYTF,TGTGCCAGCAGTGATCCTAGGACAGGGTTCGGCGGCTACACCTTC
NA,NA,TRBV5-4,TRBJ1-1,CASSPEHAGEAFF,TGTGCCAGCAGCCCCGAGCATGCGGGTGAAGCTTTCTTT
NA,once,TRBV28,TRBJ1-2,CASSPGPTGYYGYTF,TGTGCCAGCAGTCCCGGACCCACAGGGTACTATGGCTACACCTTC
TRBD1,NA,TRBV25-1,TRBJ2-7,CASSETTGLAYEQYF,TGTGCCAGCAGTGAGACGACAGGGTTGGCCTACGAGCAGTACTTC
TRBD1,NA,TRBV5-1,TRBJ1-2,CASSLAVGQGNYGYTF,TGCGCCAGCAGCTTGGCCGTAGGACAGGGTAACTATGGCTACACCTTC
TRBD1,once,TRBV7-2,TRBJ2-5,CASSLARQGARWETQYF,TGTGCCAGCAGCTTAGCCCGTCAGGGGGCGCGGTGGGAGACCCAGTACTTC